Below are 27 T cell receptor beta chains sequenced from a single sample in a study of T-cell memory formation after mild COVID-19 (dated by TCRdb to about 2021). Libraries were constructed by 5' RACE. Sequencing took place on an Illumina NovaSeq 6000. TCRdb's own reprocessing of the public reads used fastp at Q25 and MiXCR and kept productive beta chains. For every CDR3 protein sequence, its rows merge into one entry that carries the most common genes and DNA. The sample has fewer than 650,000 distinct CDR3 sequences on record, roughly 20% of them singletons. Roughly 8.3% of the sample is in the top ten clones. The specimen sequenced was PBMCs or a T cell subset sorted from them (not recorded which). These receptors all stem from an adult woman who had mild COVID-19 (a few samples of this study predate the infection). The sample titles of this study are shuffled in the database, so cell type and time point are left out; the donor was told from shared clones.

CDR3: CASSLTSGRGGTDTQYF. The CDR3 DNA reads as TGCGCCAGCAGCTTGACTAGCGGGAGGGGAGGCACAGATACGCAGTATTTT. The V call is TRBV5-1, the J call TRBJ2-3; 13 bases are shared with TRBD2. The CDR3 has 17 amino acids. The V segment lost 1 base and the J segment 1 base; nucleotides outside the gene matches: 3. Looked up from germline, CDR1 is SGHRS and CDR2 is YFSETQ.

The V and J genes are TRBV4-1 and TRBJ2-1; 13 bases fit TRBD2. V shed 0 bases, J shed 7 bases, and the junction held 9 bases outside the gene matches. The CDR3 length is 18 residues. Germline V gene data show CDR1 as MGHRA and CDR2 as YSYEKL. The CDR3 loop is CASSQEGTGTSGANEQFF. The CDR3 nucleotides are TGCGCCAGCAGCCAAGAAGGGACCGGGACTAGCGGGGCGAATGAGCAGTTCTTC.

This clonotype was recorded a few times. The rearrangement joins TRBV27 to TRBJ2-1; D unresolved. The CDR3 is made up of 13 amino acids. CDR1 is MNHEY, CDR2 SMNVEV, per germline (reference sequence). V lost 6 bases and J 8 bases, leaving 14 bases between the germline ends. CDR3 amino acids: CASSKYSPHEQFF. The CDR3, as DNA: TGTGCCAGCAGCAAGTATTCCCCTCATGAGCAGTTCTTC.

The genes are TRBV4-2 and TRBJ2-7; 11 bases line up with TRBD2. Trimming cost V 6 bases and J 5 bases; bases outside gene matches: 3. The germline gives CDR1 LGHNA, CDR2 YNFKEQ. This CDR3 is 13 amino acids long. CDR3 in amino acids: CASRPSGGHEQYF. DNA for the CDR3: TGTGCCAGCAGGCCTAGCGGGGGGCACGAGCAGTACTTC.

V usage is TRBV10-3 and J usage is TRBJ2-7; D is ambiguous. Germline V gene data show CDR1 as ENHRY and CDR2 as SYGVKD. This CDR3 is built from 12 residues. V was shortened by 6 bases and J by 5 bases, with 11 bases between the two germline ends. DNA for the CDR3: TGTGCCATCAGGGCTGGTGAGGACGAGCAGTACTTC. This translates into CAIRAGEDEQYF.

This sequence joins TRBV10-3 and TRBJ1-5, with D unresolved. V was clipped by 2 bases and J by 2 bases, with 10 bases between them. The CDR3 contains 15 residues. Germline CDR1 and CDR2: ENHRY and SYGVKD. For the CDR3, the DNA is TGTGCCATCAGTGAGAATTGGGGAGGCAATCAGCCCCAGCATTTT. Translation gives CAISENWGGNQPQHF.

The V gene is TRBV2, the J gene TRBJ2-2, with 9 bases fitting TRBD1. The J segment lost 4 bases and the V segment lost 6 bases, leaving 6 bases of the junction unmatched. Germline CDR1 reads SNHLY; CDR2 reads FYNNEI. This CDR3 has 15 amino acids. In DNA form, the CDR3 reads TGTGCCAGCAGCGGACAGGGGCTTAGCACCGGGGAGCTGTTTTTT. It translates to CASSGQGLSTGELFF.

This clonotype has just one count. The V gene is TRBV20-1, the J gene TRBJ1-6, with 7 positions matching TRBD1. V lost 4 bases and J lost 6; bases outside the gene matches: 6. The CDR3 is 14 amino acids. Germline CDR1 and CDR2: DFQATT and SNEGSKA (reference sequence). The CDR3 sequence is CSAIPGTANSPLHF. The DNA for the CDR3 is TGCAGTGCTATACCCGGGACAGCTAATTCACCCCTCCACTTT.

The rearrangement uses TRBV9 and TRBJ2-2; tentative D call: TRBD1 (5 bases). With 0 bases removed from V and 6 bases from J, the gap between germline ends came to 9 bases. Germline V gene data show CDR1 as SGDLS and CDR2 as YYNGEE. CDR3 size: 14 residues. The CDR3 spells CASSVAGRAGELFF. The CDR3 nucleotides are TGTGCCAGCAGCGTAGCAGGGCGCGCCGGGGAGCTGTTTTTT.

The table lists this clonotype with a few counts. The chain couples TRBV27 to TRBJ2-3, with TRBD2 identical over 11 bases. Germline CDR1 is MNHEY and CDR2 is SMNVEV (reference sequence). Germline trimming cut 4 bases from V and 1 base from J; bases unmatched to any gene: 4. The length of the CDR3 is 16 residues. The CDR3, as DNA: TGTGCCAGCAGTTCAGCACTAGCGGGGGGCACAGATACGCAGTATTTT. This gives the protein CASSSALAGGTDTQYF.

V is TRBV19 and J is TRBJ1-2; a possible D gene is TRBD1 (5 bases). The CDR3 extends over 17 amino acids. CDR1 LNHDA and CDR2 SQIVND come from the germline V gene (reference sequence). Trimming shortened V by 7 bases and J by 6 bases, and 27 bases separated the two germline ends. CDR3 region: CASNESPRGVKKNGYTF. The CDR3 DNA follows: TGTGCCAGTAACGAAAGTCCGCGGGGGGTAAAAAAAAATGGCTACACCTTC.

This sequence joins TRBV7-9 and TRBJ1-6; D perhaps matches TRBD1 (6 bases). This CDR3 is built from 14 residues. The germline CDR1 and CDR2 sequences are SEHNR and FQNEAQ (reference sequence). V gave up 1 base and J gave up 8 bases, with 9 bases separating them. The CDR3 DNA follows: TGTGCCAGCAGCTTAGGTGCAGGGGATTCACCCCTCCACTTT. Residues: CASSLGAGDSPLHF.

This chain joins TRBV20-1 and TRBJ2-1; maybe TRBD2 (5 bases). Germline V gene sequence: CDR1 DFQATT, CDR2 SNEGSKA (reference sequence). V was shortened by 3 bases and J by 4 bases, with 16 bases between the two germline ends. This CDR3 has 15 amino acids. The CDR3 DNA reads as TGCAGTGCTAGGAAGCCGGGGTTGTCTTACAATGAGCAGTTCTTC. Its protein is CSARKPGLSYNEQFF.

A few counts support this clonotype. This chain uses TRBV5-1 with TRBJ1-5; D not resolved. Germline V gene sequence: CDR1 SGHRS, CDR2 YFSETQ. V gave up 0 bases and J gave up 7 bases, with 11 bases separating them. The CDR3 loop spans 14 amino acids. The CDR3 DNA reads TGCGCCAGCAGCTTGGACAGTCCGAAACAGCCCCAGCATTTT. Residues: CASSLDSPKQPQHF.

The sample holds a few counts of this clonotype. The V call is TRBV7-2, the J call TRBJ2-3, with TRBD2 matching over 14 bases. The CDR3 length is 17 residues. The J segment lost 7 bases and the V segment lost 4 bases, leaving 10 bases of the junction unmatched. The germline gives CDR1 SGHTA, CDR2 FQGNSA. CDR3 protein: CASSSQGLAGAQHTQYF. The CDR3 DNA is TGTGCCAGCAGCTCTCAGGGACTAGCGGGAGCTCAGCATACGCAGTATTTT.

Here the CDR3 DNA reads TGTGCCAGCGTCGGGACAGGGGCCAATGAGCAGTTCTTC. It specifies CASVGTGANEQFF. The genes are TRBV12-3 or TRBV12-4 and TRBJ2-1; 10 nucleotides line up with TRBD1. This CDR3 region has 13 residues. Trimming removed 8 bases from V and 6 bases from J; junction bases left unmatched: 4.

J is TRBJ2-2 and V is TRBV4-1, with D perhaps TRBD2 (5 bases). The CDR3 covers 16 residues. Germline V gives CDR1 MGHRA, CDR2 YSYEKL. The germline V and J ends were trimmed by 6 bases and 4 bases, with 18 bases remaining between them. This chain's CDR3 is CASRLDGRWGTGELFF. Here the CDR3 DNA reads TGCGCCAGCAGACTAGACGGCCGCTGGGGCACCGGGGAGCTGTTTTTT.

DNA of the CDR3: TGTGCCAGCAGCTTAGCCCACAGACTAGCGGGGAGCCCCTACAATGAGCAGTTCTTC. Translating gives CASSLAHRLAGSPYNEQFF. This rearrangement joins TRBV11-2 to TRBJ2-1; 11 bases map to TRBD2. V was pared by 1 base and J by 2 bases, with 10 bases of the junction left unmatched. Germline CDR1 and CDR2: SGHAT and FQNNGV. This CDR3 region has 19 residues.

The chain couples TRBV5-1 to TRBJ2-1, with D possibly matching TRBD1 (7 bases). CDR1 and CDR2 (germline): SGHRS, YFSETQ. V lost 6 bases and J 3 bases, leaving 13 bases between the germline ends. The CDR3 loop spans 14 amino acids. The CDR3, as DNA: TGCGCCAGCAATGCGGGACAGAGCTACAATGAGCAGTTCTTC. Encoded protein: CASNAGQSYNEQFF.

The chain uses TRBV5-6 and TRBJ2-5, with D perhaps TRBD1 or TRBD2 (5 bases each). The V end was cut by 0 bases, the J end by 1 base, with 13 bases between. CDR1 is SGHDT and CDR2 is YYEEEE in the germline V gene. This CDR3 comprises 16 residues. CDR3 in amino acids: CASSLAKGTLQETQYF. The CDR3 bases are TGTGCCAGCAGCTTGGCCAAGGGGACGCTCCAAGAGACCCAGTACTTC.

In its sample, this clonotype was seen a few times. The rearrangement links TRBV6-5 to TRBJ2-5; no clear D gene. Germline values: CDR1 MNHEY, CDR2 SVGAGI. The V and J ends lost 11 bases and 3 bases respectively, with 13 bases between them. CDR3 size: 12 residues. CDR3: CAGHRREETQYF. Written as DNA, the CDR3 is TGTGCCGGGCACCGCAGAGAAGAGACCCAGTACTTC.

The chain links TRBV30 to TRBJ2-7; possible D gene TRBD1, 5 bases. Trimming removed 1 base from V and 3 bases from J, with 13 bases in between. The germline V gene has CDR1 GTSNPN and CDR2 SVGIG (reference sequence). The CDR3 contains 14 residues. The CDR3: CAWSGTLAIYEQYF. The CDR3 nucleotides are TGTGCCTGGAGTGGGACACTCGCTATCTACGAGCAGTACTTC.

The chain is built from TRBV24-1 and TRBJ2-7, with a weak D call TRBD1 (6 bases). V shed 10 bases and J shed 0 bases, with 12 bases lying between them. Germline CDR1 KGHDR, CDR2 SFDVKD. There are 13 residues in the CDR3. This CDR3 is CATGGQGSYEQYF. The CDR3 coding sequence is TGTGCCACTGGGGGCCAGGGCTCCTACGAGCAGTACTTC.

The CDR3 DNA reads TGTGCCTGGATCGAGGGACAGGGAAACACTGAAGCTTTCTTT. Translation gives CAWIEGQGNTEAFF. The chain recombines TRBV30 with TRBJ1-1, with TRBD1 identical over 9 bases. Trimming at V came to 4 bases and at J to 2 bases, leaving 5 bases not matched to a gene. The CDR3 is 14 residues long. Germline CDR1 and CDR2: GTSNPN and SVGIG (reference sequence). Full variable domain (rest looked up from reference TRBV30 and TRBJ1-1): SQTIHQWPATLVQPVGSPLSLECTVEGTSNPNLYWYRQAAGRGLQLLFYSVGIGQISSEVPQNLSASRPQDRQFILSSKKLLLSDSGFYLCAWIEGQGNTEAFFGQGTRLTVV.

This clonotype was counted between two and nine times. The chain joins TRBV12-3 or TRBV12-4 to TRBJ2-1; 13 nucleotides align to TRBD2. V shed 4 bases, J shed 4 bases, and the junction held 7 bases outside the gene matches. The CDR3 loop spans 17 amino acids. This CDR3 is CASSSRLAGGPYNEQFF. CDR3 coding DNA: TGTGCCAGCAGTTCGAGACTAGCGGGGGGTCCTTACAATGAGCAGTTCTTC.

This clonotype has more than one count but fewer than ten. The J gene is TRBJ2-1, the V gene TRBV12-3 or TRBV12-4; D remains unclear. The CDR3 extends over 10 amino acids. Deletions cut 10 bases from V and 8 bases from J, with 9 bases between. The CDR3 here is CATRVDEQFF. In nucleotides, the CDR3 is TGTGCCACGCGAGTCGATGAGCAGTTCTTC.

In DNA form, the CDR3 reads TGTGCCAGTAGTATTTTTAACCTCGGCACAGATACGCAGTATTTT. Encoded protein: CASSIFNLGTDTQYF. This chain connects TRBV19 to TRBJ2-3; D not certain. Trimming pared 3 bases from V and 1 base from J, leaving 11 bases between. Germline assignment: CDR1 LNHDA and CDR2 SQIVND (reference sequence). CDR3 length: 15 residues.